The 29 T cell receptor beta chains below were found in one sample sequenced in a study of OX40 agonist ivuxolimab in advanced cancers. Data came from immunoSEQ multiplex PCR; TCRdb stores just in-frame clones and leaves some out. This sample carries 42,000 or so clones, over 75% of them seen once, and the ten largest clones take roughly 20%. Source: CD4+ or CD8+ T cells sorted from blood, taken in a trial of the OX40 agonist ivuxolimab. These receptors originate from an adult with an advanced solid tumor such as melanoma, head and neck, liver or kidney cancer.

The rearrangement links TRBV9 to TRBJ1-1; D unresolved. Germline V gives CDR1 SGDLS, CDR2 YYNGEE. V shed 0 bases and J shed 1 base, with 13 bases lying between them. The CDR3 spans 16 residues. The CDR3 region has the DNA TGTGCCAGCAGCGTAGGTCCCACAGCGCGGAACACTGAAGCTTTCTTT. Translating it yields CASSVGPTARNTEAFF. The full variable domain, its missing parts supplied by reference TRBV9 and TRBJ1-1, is DSGVTQTPKHLITATGQRVTLRCSPRSGDLSVYWYQQSLDQGLQFLIQYYNGEERAKGNILERFSAQQFPDLHSELNLSSLELGDSALYFCASSVGPTARNTEAFFGQGTRLTVV.

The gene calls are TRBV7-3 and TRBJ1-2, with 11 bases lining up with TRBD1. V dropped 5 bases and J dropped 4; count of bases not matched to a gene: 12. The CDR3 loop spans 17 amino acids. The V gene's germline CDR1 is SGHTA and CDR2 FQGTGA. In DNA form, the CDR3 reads TGTGCCAGCAGCCCGCAAGGGACAGGGGGAAGTACCTATGGCTACACCTTC. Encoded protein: CASSPQGTGGSTYGYTF.

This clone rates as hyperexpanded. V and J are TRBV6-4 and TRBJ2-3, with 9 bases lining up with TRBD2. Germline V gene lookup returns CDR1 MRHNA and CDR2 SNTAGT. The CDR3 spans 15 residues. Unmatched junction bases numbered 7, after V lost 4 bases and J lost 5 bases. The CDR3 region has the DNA TGTGCCAGCAGTGCCGAGGCGGGAGGGATAGATACGCAGTATTTT. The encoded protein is CASSAEAGGIDTQYF.

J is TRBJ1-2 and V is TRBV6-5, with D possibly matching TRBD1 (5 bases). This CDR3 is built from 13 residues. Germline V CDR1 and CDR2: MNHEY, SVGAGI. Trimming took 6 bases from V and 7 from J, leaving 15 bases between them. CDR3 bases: TGTGCCAGCAGCACCCCCGGGGCAGTTGGCTACACCTTC. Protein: CASSTPGAVGYTF.

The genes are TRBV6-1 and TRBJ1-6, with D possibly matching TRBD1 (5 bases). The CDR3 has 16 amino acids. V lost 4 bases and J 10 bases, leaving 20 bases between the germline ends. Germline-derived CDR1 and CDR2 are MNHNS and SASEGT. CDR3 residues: CASSGRESGVGSPLHF. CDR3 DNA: TGTGCCAGCAGTGGCAGGGAAAGTGGGGTAGGATCACCCCTCCACTTT.

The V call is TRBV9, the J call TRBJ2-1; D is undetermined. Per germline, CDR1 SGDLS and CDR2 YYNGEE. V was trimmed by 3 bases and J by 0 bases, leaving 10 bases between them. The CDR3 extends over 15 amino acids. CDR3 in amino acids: CASSAASSSYNEQFF. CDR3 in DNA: TGTGCCAGCAGCGCTGCGAGTAGCTCCTACAATGAGCAGTTCTTC.

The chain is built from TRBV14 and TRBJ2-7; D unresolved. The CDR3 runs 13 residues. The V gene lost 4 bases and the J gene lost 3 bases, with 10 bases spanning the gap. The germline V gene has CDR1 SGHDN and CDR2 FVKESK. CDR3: CASSPGLSYEQYF. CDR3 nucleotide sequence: TGTGCCAGCAGCCCGGGCCTAAGCTACGAGCAGTACTTC.

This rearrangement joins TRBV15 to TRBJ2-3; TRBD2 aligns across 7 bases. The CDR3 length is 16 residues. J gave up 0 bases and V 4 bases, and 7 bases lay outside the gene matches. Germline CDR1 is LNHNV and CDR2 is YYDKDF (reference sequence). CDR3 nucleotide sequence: TGTGCCACCAGCAACCGGCTAGCGGATAGCACAGATACGCAGTATTTT. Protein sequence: CATSNRLADSTDTQYF.

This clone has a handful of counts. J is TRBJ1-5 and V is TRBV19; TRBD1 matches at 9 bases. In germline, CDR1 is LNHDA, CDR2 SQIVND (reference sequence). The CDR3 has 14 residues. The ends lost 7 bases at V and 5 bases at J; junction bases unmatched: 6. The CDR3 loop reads CASITQGADQPQHF. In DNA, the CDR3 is TGTGCCAGTATAACACAGGGGGCCGATCAGCCCCAGCATTTT.

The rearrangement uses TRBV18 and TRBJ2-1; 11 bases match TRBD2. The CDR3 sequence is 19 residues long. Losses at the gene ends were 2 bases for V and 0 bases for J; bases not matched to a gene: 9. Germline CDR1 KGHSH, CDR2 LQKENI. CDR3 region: CASSPLTSGGPSSYNEQFF. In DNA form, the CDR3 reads TGTGCCAGCTCACCATTAACTAGCGGGGGACCCAGCTCCTACAATGAGCAGTTCTTC.

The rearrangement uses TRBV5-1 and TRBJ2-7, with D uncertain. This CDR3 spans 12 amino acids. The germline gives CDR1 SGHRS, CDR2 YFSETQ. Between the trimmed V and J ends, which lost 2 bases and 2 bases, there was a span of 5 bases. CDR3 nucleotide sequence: TGCGCCAGCAGCTTACACCCCTACGAGCAGTACTTC. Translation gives CASSLHPYEQYF.

The CDR3 region is CASSPTGTANTGELFF. CDR3 DNA: TGTGCCAGCAGCCCTACCGGGACAGCTAACACCGGGGAGCTGTTTTTT. The chain is built from TRBV11-2 and TRBJ2-2, with 7 bases aligning to TRBD1. V gave up 5 bases and J gave up 2 bases; unmatched junction bases: 8. CDR1 and CDR2 from the germline V gene are SGHAT and FQNNGV. The CDR3 length is 16 residues.

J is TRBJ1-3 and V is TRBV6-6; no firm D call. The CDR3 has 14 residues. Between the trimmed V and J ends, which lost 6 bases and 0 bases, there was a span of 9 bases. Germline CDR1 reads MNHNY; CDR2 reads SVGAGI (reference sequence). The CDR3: CASSHLGSGNTIYF. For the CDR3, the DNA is TGTGCCAGCAGCCACCTCGGCTCTGGAAACACCATATATTTT.

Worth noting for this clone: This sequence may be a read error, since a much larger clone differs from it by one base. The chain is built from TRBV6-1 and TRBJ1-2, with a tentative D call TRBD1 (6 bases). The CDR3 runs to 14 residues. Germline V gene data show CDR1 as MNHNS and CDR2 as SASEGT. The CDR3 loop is CASSESGADYGHTF. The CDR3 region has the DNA TGTGCCAGCAGTGAATCAGGGGCTGACTATGGCCACACCTTC.

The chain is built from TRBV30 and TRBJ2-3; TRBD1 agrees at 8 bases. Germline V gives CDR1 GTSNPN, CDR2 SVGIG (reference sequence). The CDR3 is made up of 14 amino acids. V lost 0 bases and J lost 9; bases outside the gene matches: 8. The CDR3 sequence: CAWSVIGQGDTQYF. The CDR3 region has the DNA TGTGCCTGGAGTGTAATCGGACAGGGCGACACGCAGTATTTT.

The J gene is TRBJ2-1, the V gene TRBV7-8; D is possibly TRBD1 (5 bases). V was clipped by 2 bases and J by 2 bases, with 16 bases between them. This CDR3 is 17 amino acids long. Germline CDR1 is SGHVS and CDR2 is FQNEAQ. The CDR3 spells CASSLKVRQGTYNEQFF. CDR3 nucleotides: TGTGCCAGCAGCTTAAAGGTTAGGCAGGGCACCTACAATGAGCAGTTCTTC.

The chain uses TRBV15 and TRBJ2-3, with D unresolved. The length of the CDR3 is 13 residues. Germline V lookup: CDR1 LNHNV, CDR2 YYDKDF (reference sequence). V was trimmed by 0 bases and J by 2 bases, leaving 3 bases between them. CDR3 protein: CATSRENTDTQYF. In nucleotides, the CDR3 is TGTGCCACCAGCAGAGAGAACACAGATACGCAGTATTTT.

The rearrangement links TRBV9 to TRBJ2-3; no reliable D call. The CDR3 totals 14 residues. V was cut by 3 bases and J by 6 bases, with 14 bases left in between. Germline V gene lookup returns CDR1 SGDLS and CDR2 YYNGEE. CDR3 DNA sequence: TGTGCCAGCAGCGCACCCTTGGACCCCGATACGCAGTATTTT. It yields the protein CASSAPLDPDTQYF.

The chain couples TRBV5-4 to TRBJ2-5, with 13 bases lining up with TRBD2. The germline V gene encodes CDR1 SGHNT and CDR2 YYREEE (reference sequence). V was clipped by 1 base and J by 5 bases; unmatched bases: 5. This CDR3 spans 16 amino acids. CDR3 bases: TGTGCCAGCAGCTTGATCGGACTAGCGGGGGAGGAGACCCAGTACTTC. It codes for CASSLIGLAGEETQYF. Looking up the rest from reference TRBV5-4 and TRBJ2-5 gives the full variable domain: ETGVTQSPTHLIKTRGQQVTLRCSSQSGHNTVSWYQQALGQGPQFIFQYYREEENGRGNFPPRFSGLQFPNYSSELNVNALELDDSALYLCASSLIGLAGEETQYFGPGTRLLVL.

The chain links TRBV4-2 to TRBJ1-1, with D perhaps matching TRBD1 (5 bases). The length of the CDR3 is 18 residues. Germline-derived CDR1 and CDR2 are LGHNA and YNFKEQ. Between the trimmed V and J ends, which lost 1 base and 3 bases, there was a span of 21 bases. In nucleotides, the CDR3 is TGTGCCAGCAGCCAAGCTTCCCTTTGGGGCCGTTGGGACACTGAAGCTTTCTTT. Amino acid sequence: CASSQASLWGRWDTEAFF.

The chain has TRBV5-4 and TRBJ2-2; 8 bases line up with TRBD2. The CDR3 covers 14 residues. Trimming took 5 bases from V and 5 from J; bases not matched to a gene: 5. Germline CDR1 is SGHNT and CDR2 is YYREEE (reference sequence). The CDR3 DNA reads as TGTGCCAGCAGGCCCGGGGGGGGAACCGGGGAGCTGTTTTTT. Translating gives CASRPGGGTGELFF.

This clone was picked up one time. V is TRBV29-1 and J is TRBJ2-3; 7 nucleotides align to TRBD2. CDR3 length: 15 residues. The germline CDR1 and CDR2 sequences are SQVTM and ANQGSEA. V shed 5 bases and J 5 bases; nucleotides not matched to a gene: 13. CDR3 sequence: CSVWDYSNAEDTQYF. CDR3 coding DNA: TGCAGCGTTTGGGACTACTCTAACGCCGAAGATACGCAGTATTTT.

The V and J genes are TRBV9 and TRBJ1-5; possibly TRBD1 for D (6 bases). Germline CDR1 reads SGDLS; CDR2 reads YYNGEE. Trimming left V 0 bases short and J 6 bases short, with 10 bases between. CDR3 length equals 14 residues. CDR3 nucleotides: TGTGCCAGCAGCGTAGGGGGGGGCTCTCAGCCCCAGCATTTT. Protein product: CASSVGGGSQPQHF.

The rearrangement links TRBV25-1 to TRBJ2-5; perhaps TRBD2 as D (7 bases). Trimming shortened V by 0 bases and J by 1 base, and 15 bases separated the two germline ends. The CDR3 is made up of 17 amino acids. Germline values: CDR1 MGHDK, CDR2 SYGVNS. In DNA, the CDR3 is TGTGCCAGCAGTGAATATCGTCGGGGGGCGAGCCAAGAGACCCAGTACTTC. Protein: CASSEYRRGASQETQYF.

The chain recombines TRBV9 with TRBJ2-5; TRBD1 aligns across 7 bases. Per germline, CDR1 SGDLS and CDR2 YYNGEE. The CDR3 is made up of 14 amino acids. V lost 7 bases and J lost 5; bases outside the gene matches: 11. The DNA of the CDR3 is TGTGCCAGCTCCAAGGGGGCAGGTGTTGAGACCCAGTACTTC. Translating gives CASSKGAGVETQYF.

The CDR3 loop is CASSPDARTAYEQYF. As DNA, the CDR3 is TGTGCCAGCTCACCAGACGCGAGGACAGCATACGAGCAGTACTTC. The J gene is TRBJ2-7, the V gene TRBV18; D possibly corresponds to TRBD1 (6 bases). Trimming removed 2 bases from V and 4 bases from J, with 15 bases in between. Germline V lookup: CDR1 KGHSH, CDR2 LQKENI. The CDR3 spans 15 residues.

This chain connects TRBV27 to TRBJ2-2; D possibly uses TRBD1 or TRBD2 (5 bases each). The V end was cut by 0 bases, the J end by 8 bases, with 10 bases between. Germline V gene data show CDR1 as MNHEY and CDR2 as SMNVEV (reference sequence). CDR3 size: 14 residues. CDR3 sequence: CASSLSSGTGELFF. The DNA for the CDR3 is TGTGCCAGCAGTTTATCGTCTGGGACGGGGGAGCTGTTTTTT.

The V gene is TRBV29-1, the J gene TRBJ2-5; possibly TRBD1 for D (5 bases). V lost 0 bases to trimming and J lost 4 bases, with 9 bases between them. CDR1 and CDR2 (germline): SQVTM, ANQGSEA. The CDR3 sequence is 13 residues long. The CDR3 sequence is CSVEDPQGETQYF. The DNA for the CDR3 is TGCAGCGTTGAAGATCCCCAGGGAGAGACCCAGTACTTC.

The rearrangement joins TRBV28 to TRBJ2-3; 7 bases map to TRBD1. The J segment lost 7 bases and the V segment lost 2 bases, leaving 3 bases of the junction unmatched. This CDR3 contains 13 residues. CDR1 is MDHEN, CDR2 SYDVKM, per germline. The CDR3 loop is CASSLKGQHTQYF. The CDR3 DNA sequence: TGTGCCAGCAGTTTAAAGGGACAGCATACGCAGTATTTT.